This TCR beta chain was identified in a study of blood T cells in healthy people across ages. Points from the study as a whole: Measured against age, TCR beta diversity per million T cells decreased in a roughly linear manner.

V lost 5 bases to trimming and J lost 3 bases, with 12 bases between them. Germline loops: CDR1 MNHEY, CDR2 SVGEGT. The length of the CDR3 is 14 residues. Isolating PBMCs gave at least 6.5 million of these cells per sample. At least 5.5 micrograms of total RNA were extracted per sample. Primers used in a second PCR of about 6 to 11 cycles were a sample-barcoded 5' primer and a J-beta primer mix. MiXCR, applied by TCRdb to the 5' RACE reads, yields one record per CDR3 protein. Of about 1.5 million distinct CDR3 sequences detected, about 42% appear once; the ten largest clones hold about 4.1%. Points on this clonotype: Its antigen remains unidentified.

The chain joins TRBV6-2 or TRBV6-3 to TRBJ2-3; D unresolved. The sample was blood. The clonotype was recovered from a woman aged 18-29 years in good health. The CDR3 region is CASSVSASTDTQYF. CDR3 sequence (DNA): TGTGCCAGCAGTGTCTCGGCATCAACAGATACGCAGTATTTT.